These 23 T cell receptor beta chains came from one sample sequenced in a study of T cells after posttransplantation cyclophosphamide. Controls had myeloablative marrow grafts with methotrexate and calcineurin inhibitor, sampled at 1 year. Only in-frame clones appear in the TCRdb table, and some are missing; sequencing was by immunoSEQ multiplex PCR. The sample consists of 15,000 to 20,000 clones, 75% to 90% of them appearing once. Source: PBMCs, taken after allogeneic stem cell transplant with calcineurin inhibitor and methotrexate. The receptor source for this set is a female patient between 18 and 35 years old who received an allogeneic stem cell transplant from an unrelated donor, was CMV-positive, and had acute and chronic GVHD. A subset of T cells may come from the graft donor.

The chain combines TRBV9 with TRBJ1-2; D may be TRBD1 (6 bases). The ends were cut back, 0 bases at V and 0 bases at J, with 9 bases in the middle. From germline, CDR1 is SGDLS and CDR2 YYNGEE. CDR3 size: 15 residues. CDR3 loop: CASSVATGTNYGYTF. Written as DNA, the CDR3 is TGTGCCAGCAGCGTAGCCACAGGGACTAACTATGGCTACACCTTC.

The rearrangement uses TRBV29-1 and TRBJ2-5; 8 positions match TRBD1. The last part of the DNA fits TRBJ2-7 better; the J call may be wrong. The CDR3 contains 13 residues. Germline CDR1 reads SQVTM; CDR2 reads ANQGSEA. The chain's CDR3 is CSVGQGVKNEQYF. The DNA of the CDR3 is TGCAGCGTCGGACAGGGTGTAAAGAACGAGCAGTACTTC.

Regarding this clone: One end of the junction does not line up with germline, which may come from a read error. The chain employs TRBV10-2 and TRBJ1-2, with 7 bases aligning to TRBD1. This CDR3 is 13 amino acids long. The germline gives CDR1 WSHSY, CDR2 SAAADI. The DNA of the CDR3 is TGCGCCGGCAGCCTCCAGGGGGATTTTGGCTACACCTTC. Translation: CAGSLQGDFGYTF.

The chain carries TRBV30 and TRBJ2-7; possibly TRBD2 for D (6 bases). V was pared by 0 bases and J by 4 bases, with 13 bases between. Germline lookup yields CDR1 GTSNPN and CDR2 SVGIG (reference sequence). The CDR3 loop spans 14 amino acids. CDR3 bases: TGTGCCTGGAGTGTAACTGCGGGACCGTACGAGCAGTACTTC. Translation: CAWSVTAGPYEQYF.

This chain uses TRBV5-1 with TRBJ2-1; TRBD2 agrees at 12 bases. The germline V gene has CDR1 SGHRS and CDR2 YFSETQ. The CDR3 consists of 15 residues. J was trimmed by 7 bases and V by 2 bases; bases with no gene match: 4. The CDR3 reads CASSLGLAGMNEQFF. CDR3 DNA: TGCGCCAGCAGCTTAGGACTAGCGGGAATGAATGAGCAGTTCTTC.

The sample holds one count of this clone. This chain connects TRBV27 to TRBJ1-2; D might be TRBD1 (6 bases). Trimming removed 5 bases from V and 5 bases from J, with 12 bases in between. Per germline, CDR1 MNHEY and CDR2 SMNVEV (reference sequence). The CDR3 length is 13 residues. The CDR3 DNA reads as TGTGCCAGCAGTGCGACAGGATCTTATGGCTACACCTTC. It is translated as CASSATGSYGYTF.

This chain uses TRBV6-1 with TRBJ2-5; tentative D call: TRBD1 (5 bases). The J call may be incorrect, as the DNA end agrees better with TRBJ2-7. This CDR3 has 12 residues. Germline CDR1 reads MNHNS; CDR2 reads SASEGT. The DNA of the CDR3 is TGTGCCAGCACCCCAGGGCTCTACGAGCAGTACTTC. Its translation is CASTPGLYEQYF.

This clone was picked up a small number of times. The chain couples TRBV9 to TRBJ2-1; 8 bases fit TRBD2. From germline, CDR1 is SGDLS and CDR2 YYNGEE. This CDR3 has 16 residues. V lost 0 bases and J lost 1; bases outside the gene matches: 3. DNA for the CDR3: TGTGCCAGCAGCGTAGACGGGAGGGGGTCCTACAATGAGCAGTTCTTC. It encodes CASSVDGRGSYNEQFF.

The genes are TRBV5-6 and TRBJ2-5; TRBD1 matches 8 bases. The J call may not be correct, given that the DNA end is closer to TRBJ2-7. This CDR3 is 14 amino acids long. Looked up from germline, CDR1 is SGHDT and CDR2 is YYEEEE. The CDR3 coding sequence is TGTGCCAGCAGCGCCGGGACAGGTTCCTACGAGCAGTACTTC. Protein sequence: CASSAGTGSYEQYF.

The chain employs TRBV18 and TRBJ2-5, with 10 bases that match TRBD1. The CDR3 contains 16 residues. With 4 bases clipped from V and 2 bases from J, the junction kept 7 bases outside the gene matches. Germline V gene lookup returns CDR1 KGHSH and CDR2 LQKENI. CDR3 sequence (DNA): TGTGCCAGCTCACTGAGACGACAGGGGGCTCAAGAGACCCAGTACTTC. This codes for CASSLRRQGAQETQYF.

This chain joins TRBV4-1 and TRBJ2-7; unclear D gene. Germline-derived CDR1 and CDR2 are MGHRA and YSYEKL. V was trimmed by 1 base and J by 1 base, leaving 5 bases between them. The CDR3 contains 13 residues. The CDR3 sequence is CASSQAQSYEQYF. CDR3 in DNA: TGCGCCAGCAGCCAAGCACAGTCCTACGAGCAGTACTTC.

The rearrangement joins TRBV29-1 to TRBJ2-3; D is possibly TRBD1 (7 bases). Trimming pared 7 bases from V and 5 bases from J, leaving 19 bases between. Germline CDR1 SQVTM, CDR2 ANQGSEA. This CDR3 has 14 residues. This CDR3 reads CSAVQGLGGDTQYF. The CDR3 nucleotides are TGCAGCGCCGTACAGGGGTTGGGGGGAGATACGCAGTATTTT.

V usage is TRBV7-3 and J usage is TRBJ1-4; 8 bases map to TRBD1. J lost 2 bases, V lost 3 bases, and 11 bases had no gene match. This CDR3 spans 18 amino acids. CDR1 and CDR2 (germline): SGHTA, FQGTGA. CDR3 sequence (DNA): TGTGCCAGCAGCTTTGATCCCAACAGGGGGGGGACTAATGAAAAACTGTTTTTT. It specifies CASSFDPNRGGTNEKLFF.

The rearrangement joins TRBV7-9 to TRBJ1-2; the match to TRBD1 covers 8 bases. This CDR3 comprises 16 residues. Trimming took 5 bases from V and 5 from J; bases not matched to a gene: 13. Germline V gene sequence: CDR1 SEHNR, CDR2 FQNEAQ (reference sequence). CDR3 in DNA: TGTGCCAGCAGCGCGCGCCGGGACAGGCAAACATATGGCTACACCTTC. This translates into CASSARRDRQTYGYTF.

This clone was seen a few times. The chain combines TRBV6-1 with TRBJ1-1; D ambiguous. Germline V gene lookup returns CDR1 MNHNS and CDR2 SASEGT. The CDR3 is 13 amino acids. Trimming stripped 4 bases from V and 0 bases from J, with 6 bases between. CDR3 bases: TGTGCCAGCAGTGTACAGTTGAACACTGAAGCTTTCTTT. Protein product: CASSVQLNTEAFF.

Only one count was recorded for this clone. The chain has TRBV9 and TRBJ2-1; D possibly corresponds to TRBD2 (5 bases). The CDR3 contains 16 residues. Per the germline V gene, CDR1 is SGDLS and CDR2 is YYNGEE. The ends were cut back, 1 base at V and 3 bases at J, with 14 bases in the middle. The CDR3 DNA reads as TGTGCCAGCAGCGTATTTGAGGGAAGAATCTACAATGAGCAGTTCTTC. Protein sequence: CASSVFEGRIYNEQFF.

The chain carries TRBV30 and TRBJ1-5; TRBD1 matches 9 bases. The CDR3 runs 14 residues. Germline lookup yields CDR1 GTSNPN and CDR2 SVGIG (reference sequence). The trim removed 5 bases at V and 8 bases at J, leaving 10 bases unmatched. CDR3 sequence (DNA): TGTGCCTGGGAACCTACAGGGGGCATGGAGCCCCAGCATTTT. This encodes CAWEPTGGMEPQHF.

The chain links TRBV7-6 to TRBJ2-7, with 8 bases lining up with TRBD1. The V and J ends lost 1 base and 0 bases, in that order; junction bases with no gene match: 2. Per germline, CDR1 SGHVS and CDR2 FNYEAQ. This CDR3 region has 15 residues. The CDR3 here is CASSLGQGSSYEQYF. The CDR3 DNA is TGTGCCAGCAGCTTAGGACAGGGGAGCTCCTACGAGCAGTACTTC.

The rearrangement joins TRBV9 to TRBJ2-1, with D tentatively TRBD2 (7 bases). The CDR3 contains 13 residues. The ends were cut back, 3 bases at V and 8 bases at J, with 12 bases in the middle. Germline CDR1 reads SGDLS; CDR2 reads YYNGEE. Written as DNA, the CDR3 is TGTGCCAGCAGCGGGGGGGGGCGCGATGAGCAGTTCTTC. This translates into CASSGGGRDEQFF.

This chain connects TRBV6-5 to TRBJ2-3; 12 positions agree with TRBD1. Germline V gives CDR1 MNHEY, CDR2 SVGAGI. Trimming at V came to 4 bases and at J to 6 bases, leaving 5 bases not matched to a gene. The CDR3 covers 15 residues. DNA for the CDR3: TGTGCCAGCAGTTCCGGGACAGGGGGCGTGGATACGCAGTATTTT. Translated: CASSSGTGGVDTQYF.

This clone was seen only a few times. This chain connects TRBV27 to TRBJ2-5, with TRBD2 matching over 7 bases. CDR1 is MNHEY, CDR2 SMNVEV, per germline (reference sequence). The V segment lost 8 bases and the J segment 2 bases; nucleotides outside the gene matches: 20. The CDR3 spans 18 residues. The CDR3 region has the DNA TGTGCCAGCTGTTGGGTGCGGGAGCGGTTGGGGAGGCAAGAGACCCAGTACTTC. It specifies CASCWVRERLGRQETQYF.

This chain uses TRBV5-6 with TRBJ2-5; 8 bases match TRBD2. The germline V gene encodes CDR1 SGHDT and CDR2 YYEEEE. The ends lost 4 bases at V and 4 bases at J; junction bases unmatched: 6. There are 14 residues in the CDR3. CDR3 loop: CASSPGLGGETQYF. The CDR3 DNA reads as TGTGCCAGCAGCCCGGGACTAGGAGGAGAGACCCAGTACTTC.

This clone showed up just once. V usage is TRBV15 and J usage is TRBJ2-7; tentatively, D is TRBD1 (6 bases). Germline CDR1 LNHNV, CDR2 YYDKDF (reference sequence). Between the trimmed V and J ends, which lost 0 bases and 2 bases, there was a span of 8 bases. This CDR3 has 14 residues. The CDR3 nucleotides are TGTGCCACCAGCAGAGACAGGGGCGCCTACGAGCAGTACTTC. It is translated as CATSRDRGAYEQYF.